Below, 24 T cell receptor beta chains from the same sample are listed, as sequenced in a study of T cell repertoires in cytomegalovirus infection. MiXCR was run by TCRdb on the reads, yielding one entry per CDR3 protein. Of 250,000 to 300,000 distinct CDR3 sequences in the sample, 20% to 25% were seen once. These receptors have no identified antigens. The starting material was cultured PBMCs, obtained from culture after CMV antigen stimulation. Source of these receptors: a human donor in good health (CMV status not recorded). Some clones in this sample may be carry-over from other donors' samples.

In its sample, this clonotype was seen many times. Written as DNA, the CDR3 is TGTGCCAGCAGTTACGTAAATCCGGGACAGGCAAATTCACCCCTCCACTTT. Amino acid sequence: CASSYVNPGQANSPLHF. The V call is TRBV6-5, the J call TRBJ1-6; 8 bases are shared with TRBD1. The CDR3 extends over 17 amino acids. V lost 2 bases and J lost 7; bases outside the gene matches: 10. Germline V gives CDR1 MNHEY, CDR2 SVGAGI.

This clonotype has ten or more counts. V and J are TRBV24-1 and TRBJ1-5; 7 bases line up with TRBD1. CDR1 is KGHDR and CDR2 is SFDVKD in the germline V gene. This CDR3 spans 15 amino acids. V lost 4 bases to trimming and J lost 5 bases; unmatched junction nucleotides: 7. For the CDR3, the DNA is TGTGCCACCAGTGAGAATACAGGGGAGCATCAGCCCCAGCATTTT. Its protein is CATSENTGEHQPQHF.

This clonotype was seen many times. The chain recombines TRBV7-8 with TRBJ1-1, with D tentatively TRBD1 (6 bases). The CDR3 runs to 17 residues. Germline assignment: CDR1 SGHVS and CDR2 FQNEAQ. Trimming stripped 3 bases from V and 0 bases from J, with 17 bases between. DNA of the CDR3: TGTGCCAGCAGCTTCCCTCAAGGACAGCCACTGAACACTGAAGCTTTCTTT. Protein product: CASSFPQGQPLNTEAFF.

V gene TRBV2 combines with J gene TRBJ2-7, with 10 bases fitting TRBD1. From germline, CDR1 is SNHLY and CDR2 FYNNEI. This CDR3 contains 13 residues. The junction had 5 bases not matched to a gene; V was cut back by 8 bases and J by 4 bases. The CDR3 DNA sequence: TGTGCCAGCGTTCGGGACAGGGGTTACGAGCAGTACTTC. Protein product: CASVRDRGYEQYF.

This clonotype came up a few times. The V call is TRBV10-3, the J call TRBJ1-1, with a weak D call TRBD1 (5 bases). V lost 7 bases to trimming and J lost 2 bases, with 23 bases between them. This CDR3 is 17 amino acids long. Germline CDR1 reads ENHRY; CDR2 reads SYGVKD. The CDR3 sequence: CAIKSSTYGGGNTEAFF. The CDR3 nucleotides are TGTGCCATCAAATCTTCCACCTACGGGGGGGGTAACACTGAAGCTTTCTTT.

This clonotype was found many times. The J gene is TRBJ1-5, the V gene TRBV7-8; 7 bases agree with TRBD1. Germline CDR1 SGHVS, CDR2 FQNEAQ. CDR3 length: 14 residues. Germline trimming cut 3 bases from V and 3 bases from J; bases unmatched to any gene: 2. The CDR3 reads CASSLGQYNQPQHF. For the CDR3, the DNA is TGTGCCAGCAGCTTGGGACAGTACAATCAGCCCCAGCATTTT. Filled out from reference TRBV7-8 and TRBJ1-5, the complete variable domain reads GAGVSQSPRYKVAKRGQDVALRCDPISGHVSLFWYQQALGQGPEFLTYFQNEAQLDKSGLPSDRFFAERPEGSVSTLKIQRTQQEDSAVYLCASSLGQYNQPQHFGDGTRLSIL.

The J gene is TRBJ1-5, the V gene TRBV27; no clear D gene. The germline V gene has CDR1 MNHEY and CDR2 SMNVEV (reference sequence). The CDR3 has 15 residues. V was trimmed by 2 bases and J by 3 bases, leaving 11 bases between them. The CDR3 DNA follows: TGTGCCAGCAGTTTAATAGCCACCCTCAATCAGCCCCAGCATTTT. Protein: CASSLIATLNQPQHF.

The chain joins TRBV20-1 to TRBJ2-1; 7 bases match TRBD2. Germline lookup yields CDR1 DFQATT and CDR2 SNEGSKA (reference sequence). V shed 4 bases and J 0 bases; nucleotides not matched to a gene: 21. The CDR3 spans 20 residues. CDR3 DNA: TGCAGTGCTAAAGTCGGTGGCGGGAGTTGGGCCACGAGCTCCTACAATGAGCAGTTCTTC. Its translation: CSAKVGGGSWATSSYNEQFF.

There are a few counts of this clonotype. This chain links TRBV27 with TRBJ2-3, with 9 bases lining up with TRBD2. Unmatched junction bases numbered 10, after V lost 6 bases and J lost 3 bases. CDR1 and CDR2 (germline): MNHEY, SMNVEV (reference sequence). CDR3 length equals 16 residues. CDR3 sequence reads: CASSTSGLAETDTQYF. In DNA, the CDR3 is TGTGCCAGCAGCACTTCGGGACTAGCTGAGACAGATACGCAGTATTTT.

The chain employs TRBV15 and TRBJ1-1, with TRBD1 as a possible D gene (6 bases). The V gene's germline CDR1 is LNHNV and CDR2 YYDKDF (reference sequence). The CDR3 is 16 amino acids. The V and J ends lost 6 bases and 4 bases respectively, with 21 bases between them. The CDR3 bases are TGTGCCACCAGTACAACAGGGAGGGCCTTCGGCACTGAAGCTTTCTTT. Translated: CATSTTGRAFGTEAFF.

The chain has TRBV12-3 or TRBV12-4 and TRBJ2-3; the match to TRBD2 covers 7 bases. Unmatched junction bases numbered 6, after V lost 1 base and J lost 2 bases. The CDR3 has 16 residues. For the CDR3, the DNA is TGTGCCAGCAGTTTAGGATTGGGACTACCCACAGATACGCAGTATTTT. Residues: CASSLGLGLPTDTQYF.

For the CDR3, the DNA is TGTGCCAGCAGCCCGAACCCGGTGGGGAGTAGTGAAGCTTTCTTT. This encodes CASSPNPVGSSEAFF. The chain recombines TRBV7-6 with TRBJ1-1; D is unresolved. The CDR3 is made up of 15 amino acids. V was cut by 5 bases and J by 7 bases, with 20 bases left in between. Germline CDR1 SGHVS, CDR2 FNYEAQ.

The chain has TRBV7-8 and TRBJ2-3; 8 positions agree with TRBD2. V lost 0 bases, J lost 3 bases, and 5 bases stayed unmatched. Germline CDR1 is SGHVS and CDR2 is FQNEAQ. CDR3 length: 16 amino acids. CDR3 residues: CASSLARGGRTDTQYF. CDR3 DNA: TGTGCCAGCAGCTTAGCGCGCGGCGGGAGGACAGATACGCAGTATTTT.

This clonotype was seen repeatedly, ten times or more. This rearrangement joins TRBV12-5 to TRBJ1-1, with a weak D call TRBD1 (5 bases). Per the germline V gene, CDR1 is LGHNT and CDR2 is FRNRAP. With 0 bases removed from V and 2 bases from J, the gap between germline ends came to 16 bases. This CDR3 has 17 amino acids. The CDR3, as DNA: TGTGCTAGTGGTTTGGTACTCTCCGGGACGGTCAACACTGAAGCTTTCTTT. Protein product: CASGLVLSGTVNTEAFF.

In regard to this clonotype: Possible read error: a much larger clone is one base away. V is TRBV7-8 and J is TRBJ2-2, with 8 bases lining up with TRBD2. The CDR3 runs to 21 residues. J gave up 3 bases and V 7 bases, and 25 bases lay outside the gene matches. Germline V lookup: CDR1 SGHVS, CDR2 FQNEAQ. The CDR3 nucleotides are TGTGCCAGCACCCTACACCCACTAGCGGCCCTGGCAGGGACATACACCGGGGAGCTGTTTTTT. It translates to CASTLHPLAALAGTYTGELFF.

This clonotype was counted between two and nine times. CDR3 nucleotides: TGCAGCGTTGTTTCCCATAGTGGTGGTGAGCAGTTCTTC. It translates to CSVVSHSGGEQFF. This chain connects TRBV29-1 to TRBJ2-1; unclear D gene. Per germline, CDR1 SQVTM and CDR2 ANQGSEA. V was trimmed by 4 bases and J by 9 bases, leaving 16 bases between them. This CDR3 is built from 13 residues.

This clonotype has just a few counts. V gene TRBV19 combines with J gene TRBJ2-1; TRBD2 agrees at 7 bases. The CDR3 extends over 13 amino acids. Germline values: CDR1 LNHDA, CDR2 SQIVND (reference sequence). V lost 7 bases and J lost 6; bases outside the gene matches: 6. CDR3 in DNA: TGTGCCAGTACGGCGGGAGAGTCCAATGAGCAGTTCTTC. It is translated as CASTAGESNEQFF. Full variable domain (outside the CDR3, taken from reference TRBV19 and TRBJ2-1): DGGITQSPKYLFRKEGQNVTLSCEQNLNHDAMYWYRQDPGQGLRLIYYSQIVNDFQKGDIAEGYSVSREKKESFPLTVTSAQKNPTAFYLCASTAGESNEQFFGPGTRLTVL.

This clonotype was recorded a few times. This sequence joins TRBV11-1 and TRBJ2-7; no clear D. The CDR3 extends over 15 amino acids. V lost 2 bases, J lost 5 bases, and 16 bases lay in between. CDR1 and CDR2 (germline): SGHAT, FQDESV (reference sequence). CDR3 coding DNA: TGTGCCAGCAGCTTATCGATTCGGAACGCCGACGAGCAGTACTTC. Encoded protein: CASSLSIRNADEQYF. Variable domain in full (rest from reference TRBV11-1 and TRBJ2-7): EAEVAQSPRYKITEKSQAVAFWCDPISGHATLYWYRQILGQGPELLVQFQDESVVDDSQLPKDRFSAERLKGVDSTLKIQPAELGDSAMYLCASSLSIRNADEQYFGPGTRLTVT.

Here the CDR3 reads CASSPGTWLSSYNEQFF. Written as DNA, the CDR3 is TGTGCCAGCAGTCCCGGGACCTGGCTGAGCTCCTACAATGAGCAGTTCTTC. The V call is TRBV12-3 or TRBV12-4, the J call TRBJ2-1; D tentatively reads TRBD1 or TRBD2 (5 bases each). V lost 5 bases to trimming and J lost 0 bases, with 17 bases between them. This CDR3 spans 17 amino acids.

The chain has TRBV28 and TRBJ2-1, with 7 bases fitting TRBD2. From germline, CDR1 is MDHEN and CDR2 SYDVKM. Trimming at V came to 5 bases and at J to 13 bases, leaving 8 bases not matched to a gene. The CDR3 runs to 12 residues. The CDR3 spells CASSTEGLDQFF. In nucleotides, the CDR3 is TGTGCCAGCAGTACAGAAGGACTAGATCAGTTCTTC.

This clonotype has a handful of counts. V and J are TRBV27 and TRBJ2-3; 7 bases line up with TRBD1. Germline CDR1 and CDR2: MNHEY and SMNVEV (reference sequence). V gave up 5 bases and J gave up 2 bases; unmatched junction bases: 10. This CDR3 comprises 16 residues. CDR3 sequence: CASSLLRTGATDTQYF. The CDR3 region has the DNA TGTGCCAGCAGTCTACTACGGACAGGTGCCACAGATACGCAGTATTTT.

V usage is TRBV30 and J usage is TRBJ1-4; possible D gene TRBD1, 6 bases. The germline CDR1 and CDR2 sequences are GTSNPN and SVGIG (reference sequence). The CDR3 runs 13 residues. Deletions cut 2 bases from V and 7 bases from J, with 11 bases between. The CDR3 reads CAWSLRTAEKLFF. Written as DNA, the CDR3 is TGTGCCTGGAGTTTACGGACAGCTGAAAAACTGTTTTTT.

This chain's CDR3 is CSVGGGARDGYTF. The CDR3 region has the DNA TGCAGCGTTGGGGGGGGGGCGCGAGATGGCTACACCTTC. The gene calls are TRBV29-1 and TRBJ1-2, with D possibly matching TRBD1 (6 bases). Germline V gives CDR1 SQVTM, CDR2 ANQGSEA. This CDR3 contains 13 residues. Between the trimmed V and J ends, which lost 4 bases and 6 bases, there was a span of 15 bases. Full variable domain (missing parts from reference TRBV29-1 and TRBJ1-2): SAVISQKPSRDICQRGTSLTIQCQVDSQVTMMFWYRQQPGQSLTLIATANQGSEATYESGFVIDKFPISRPNLTFSTLTVSNMSPEDSSIYLCSVGGGARDGYTFGSGTRLTVV.

This clonotype came up many times. V and J are TRBV7-2 and TRBJ2-3, with D possibly being TRBD1 or TRBD2 (6 bases each). With 3 bases removed from V and 6 bases from J, the gap between germline ends came to 19 bases. Looked up from germline, CDR1 is SGHTA and CDR2 is FQGNSA. The CDR3 spans 16 residues. DNA of the CDR3: TGTGCCAGCAGCTTCGCACATCGGGGGCGTAGGGATACGCAGTATTTT. Amino acids: CASSFAHRGRRDTQYF. The full variable domain, rest sourced from reference TRBV7-2 and TRBJ2-3, is GAGVSQSPSNKVTEKGKDVELRCDPISGHTALYWYRQSLGQGLEFLIYFQGNSAPDKSGLPSDRFSAERTGGSVSTLTIQRTQQEDSAVYLCASSFAHRGRRDTQYFGPGTRLTVL.